A few counts support the clone carrying this T cell receptor beta chain. The antigen remains undetermined. The sample is drawn from a study of cytomegalovirus exposure and HLA in healthy donors. Deletions cut 7 bases from V and 0 bases from J, with 15 bases between. The CDR3 has 16 residues. Germline CDR1 SNHLY, CDR2 FYNNEI. Study findings and constraints: Owing to their indistinguishability, certain V segments, notably TRBV6-2 and TRBV6-3, were excluded. Among the CMV-associated chains, a few were confirmed in vitro as specific for CMV antigens. A later analysis linked a missense variant in DCLRE1C to the trimming of TCR beta V and J genes.

PCR used 60 Vbeta primers and 13 Jbeta primers. Under the authors' procedure: A later analysis counted about 80 million unique TCR beta chains, around 12 million shared. Sequencing was performed with immunoSEQ multiplex PCR; in TCRdb, only in-frame clones are kept and a portion is missing. V, J and clone size are those of that table, while D and trimming were read from the DNA. This repertoire shows roughly 150,000 clones, roughly 79% found once; its top ten account for roughly 1%. The genes are TRBV2 and TRBJ2-2; D may be TRBD2 (5 bases). This clonotype was obtained from a middle-aged woman in good health and CMV-seronegative. Input material: PBMCs. The chain's CDR3 is CASTFQRTPNTGELFF. CDR3 coding DNA: TGTGCCAGCACCTTTCAGCGGACCCCGAACACCGGGGAGCTGTTTTTT.